A selection of T cell receptor beta chains follows, all from one sample in a study of OX40 agonist ivuxolimab in advanced cancers. Profiled with immunoSEQ multiplex PCR; TCRdb holds only in-frame clones, not every one. The profile shows roughly 40,000 clones, about 88% of them singletons. Source: CD4+ or CD8+ T cells sorted from blood, taken in a trial of the OX40 agonist ivuxolimab. The receptors shown here come from an adult with an advanced solid tumor such as melanoma, head and neck, liver or kidney cancer. Both conserved end residues are part of each CDR3. The D gene is left open where the match is weak. Clone sizes are given selectively: once, few, many, or a class where the clone is expanded.

d_call j_call v_call clone_size cdr3_nt cdr3_aa
NA TRBJ2-7 TRBV30 NA TGTGCCTGGAAGGCCGGGGTTCGTGCCCGCTACGAGCAGTACTTC CAWKAGVRARYEQYF
NA TRBJ1-3 TRBV11-3 NA TGTGCCAGCAGCCCAAGCCGGCTCTCTGGAAACACCATATATTTT CASSPSRLSGNTIYF
TRBD1 TRBJ1-5 TRBV4-1 few TGCGCCAGCAGCCGGCCTACAGGGGGAGTTCAGCCCCAGCATTTT CASSRPTGGVQPQHF
NA TRBJ1-2 TRBV19 NA TGTGCCAGCAGAAATCAGGGGAGAGCTAACTATGGCTACACCTTC CASRNQGRANYGYTF
NA TRBJ2-2 TRBV25-1 NA TGTGCCAGCAGTGAGGTGAGGAACACCGGGGAGCTGTTTTTT CASSEVRNTGELFF
NA TRBJ1-2 TRBV28 NA TGTGCCAGTAAGCTGGGAACTAACTATGGCTACACCTTC CASKLGTNYGYTF
NA TRBJ2-5 TRBV7-2 NA TGTGCCAGCAGCTTAAGTCTGGGGGAGACCCAGTACTTC CASSLSLGETQYF
TRBD2 TRBJ2-5 TRBV2 NA TGTGCCAGCTTTACTAGCGGTACCCGTCAAGAGACCCAGTACTTC CASFTSGTRQETQYF
NA TRBJ2-1 TRBV6-4 NA TGTGCCAGCAGTGACTCTAGCGGCTCCTACAATGAGCAGTTCTTC CASSDSSGSYNEQFF
NA TRBJ1-1 TRBV19 few TGTGCCAGTAGTTGGGTTTGGGTCGGGTCGAACACTGAAGCTTTCTTT CASSWVWVGSNTEAFF
NA TRBJ1-3 TRBV14 NA TGTGCCAGCAGCCAAGATTTGGGGCAGGAATCTGGAAACACCATATATTTT CASSQDLGQESGNTIYF
TRBD1 TRBJ1-2 TRBV6-6 NA TGTGCCAGCAGTCCCTCCGACAGGGGGGCCTATGGCTACACCTTC CASSPSDRGAYGYTF
NA TRBJ2-5 TRBV21-1 NA TGTGCCAGCATTCTGGGACTATCTTTGACCCAGTACTTC CASILGLSLTQYF
TRBD1 TRBJ1-5 TRBV6-6 NA TGTGCCAGCATCATGTTACCGGGACAGGGAGAGCAGCCCCAGCATTTT CASIMLPGQGEQPQHF
TRBD1 TRBJ1-4 TRBV28 NA TGTGCCAGCAGATCCCTTGGGACAGGGGGCGAAAAACTGTTTTTT CASRSLGTGGEKLFF
NA TRBJ2-6 TRBV28 once TGTGCCAGCAGAATCGTCTCTGGGGCCAACGTCCTGACTTTC CASRIVSGANVLTF
NA TRBJ2-1 TRBV27 once TGTGCCAGCAGTAATAGCGTCTGGGAGCGGAATGAGCAGTTCTTC CASSNSVWERNEQFF
NA TRBJ1-5 TRBV19 NA TGTGCCAGTAGTATACTACCCAGGGGAGATCAGCCCCAGCATTTT CASSILPRGDQPQHF
TRBD1 TRBJ2-4 TRBV7-9 NA TGTGCCAGCAGCCCGGGACAGTTAGCCAAAAACATTCAGTACTTC CASSPGQLAKNIQYF
NA TRBJ1-5 TRBV6-1 NA TGTGCCAGCAGTAGCGAATGGGGGTTTCAGCCCCAGCATTTT CASSSEWGFQPQHF
NA TRBJ1-5 TRBV10-3 NA TGTGCCATCAGTGAGTCGGCAGGGGTGGGTCAGCCCCAGCATTTT CAISESAGVGQPQHF
NA TRBJ2-3 TRBV9 NA TGTGCCAGCAGCCCCCGGACCGTAATCTCTAGCACAGATACGCAGTATTTT CASSPRTVISSTDTQYF